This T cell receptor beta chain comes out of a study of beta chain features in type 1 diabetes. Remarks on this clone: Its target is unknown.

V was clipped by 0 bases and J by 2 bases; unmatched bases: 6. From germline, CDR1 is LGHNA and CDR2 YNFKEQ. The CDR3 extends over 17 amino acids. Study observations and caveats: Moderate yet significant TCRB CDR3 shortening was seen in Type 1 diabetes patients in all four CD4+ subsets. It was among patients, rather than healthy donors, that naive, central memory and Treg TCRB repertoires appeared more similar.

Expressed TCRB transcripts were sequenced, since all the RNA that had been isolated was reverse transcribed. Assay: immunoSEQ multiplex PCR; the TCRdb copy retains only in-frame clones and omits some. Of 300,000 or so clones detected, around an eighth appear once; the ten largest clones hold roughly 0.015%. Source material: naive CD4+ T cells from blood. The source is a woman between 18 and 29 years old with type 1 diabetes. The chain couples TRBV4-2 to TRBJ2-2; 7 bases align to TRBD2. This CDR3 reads CASSQDGGGLNTGELFF. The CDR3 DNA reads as TGTGCCAGCAGCCAAGATGGGGGAGGGCTCAACACCGGGGAGCTGTTTTTT.